Shown below are 20 T cell receptor beta chains from a single sample sequenced in a study of vaccination effects on CD4 cells after COVID-19. The table came from immunoSEQ multiplex PCR; TCRdb's copy has only in-frame clones and leaves some out. The sample lists 26,000 or so clones; around 82% were seen once. Their recognized antigens are unknown. Using viral peptide pools, the ViraFEST assay grew out antigen-specific CD4+ T cells prior to sequencing. CD4+ T cells were isolated after approximately 10 days of culture. Participants each got two BNT162b2 or mRNA-1273 vaccine doses. Sequencing was performed on CD4+ T cells from PBMCs cultured with HCoV-NL63 spike peptides, taken after COVID-19 vaccination. The source is a human donor who received a COVID-19 vaccine. Some clones in this sample may be carry-over from other donors' samples.

The chain carries TRBV12-3 or TRBV12-4 and TRBJ1-2, with D uncertain. There are 13 residues in the CDR3. V was shortened by 6 bases and J by 4 bases, with 12 bases between the two germline ends. CDR3 in amino acids: CASSFTGSYGYTF. The CDR3 DNA reads TGTGCCAGCAGCTTCACGGGGAGCTATGGCTACACCTTC.

In its sample, this clone was seen once. The CDR3 loop is CASTLQLLTEAFF. The CDR3 DNA follows: TGTGCCAGCACCCTACAGTTACTCACTGAAGCTTTCTTT. V is TRBV2 and J is TRBJ1-1; D is ambiguous. Trimming cost V 7 bases and J 4 bases, with 13 bases left between them. Germline V CDR1 and CDR2: SNHLY, FYNNEI. This CDR3 has 13 residues. Full variable domain (outside the CDR3, taken from reference TRBV2 and TRBJ1-1): EPEVTQTPSHQVTQMGQEVILRCVPISNHLYFYWYRQILGQKVEFLVSFYNNEISEKSEIFDDQFSVERPDGSNFTLKIRSTKLEDSAMYFCASTLQLLTEAFFGQGTRLTVV.

The rearrangement links TRBV5-4 to TRBJ2-5, with D unclear. Germline V gene sequence: CDR1 SGHNT, CDR2 YYREEE (reference sequence). This CDR3 has 13 residues. Trimming left V 4 bases short and J 2 bases short, with 9 bases between. Written as DNA, the CDR3 is TGTGCCAGCAGCCGCAACCTTCAAGAGACCCAGTACTTC. Its translation: CASSRNLQETQYF.

This clone was observed a handful of times. The chain recombines TRBV5-4 with TRBJ1-6; TRBD1 is a possible D gene (6 bases). V was clipped by 5 bases and J by 10 bases, with 13 bases between them. Germline CDR1 and CDR2: SGHNT and YYREEE (reference sequence). This CDR3 comprises 13 residues. This CDR3 reads CASRQGGSSPLHF. For the CDR3, the DNA is TGTGCCAGCAGACAAGGGGGTTCCTCACCCCTCCACTTT.

The V gene is TRBV24-1, the J gene TRBJ1-2; unclear D gene. V gave up 3 bases and J gave up 6 bases, with 10 bases separating them. CDR3 length: 13 residues. Germline values: CDR1 KGHDR, CDR2 SFDVKD. The CDR3 is CATSDRRDNGYTF. CDR3 nucleotides: TGTGCCACCAGTGATCGTAGGGATAATGGCTACACCTTC.

The V gene is TRBV6-5, the J gene TRBJ2-1; possible D gene TRBD2, 7 bases. Germline V lookup: CDR1 MNHEY, CDR2 SVGAGI. The CDR3 has 15 amino acids. Trimming removed 7 bases at V and 5 bases at J, with 18 bases between. CDR3 sequence reads: CASIPPGGQHNEQFF. The CDR3 DNA reads TGTGCCAGCATCCCTCCGGGGGGCCAGCACAATGAGCAGTTCTTC.

This sequence joins TRBV28 and TRBJ2-1, with 16 positions matching TRBD2. In germline, CDR1 is MDHEN, CDR2 SYDVKM. The ends lost 5 bases at V and 15 bases at J; junction bases unmatched: 13. CDR3 length equals 16 residues. DNA of the CDR3: TGTGCCAGCAGTACCCCGGGACTAGCGGGGGGGGCGGGTGTGTTCTTC. Translated: CASSTPGLAGGAGVFF.

This clone occurred a few times. V is TRBV12-3 or TRBV12-4 and J is TRBJ1-5; D is undetermined. The V and J ends lost 2 bases and 11 bases respectively, with 10 bases between them. CDR3 length: 12 residues. Here the CDR3 reads CASSLFGRAQHF. The CDR3 nucleotides are TGTGCCAGCAGTTTATTTGGGAGGGCCCAGCATTTT.

The chain employs TRBV11-3 and TRBJ2-5; 10 positions match TRBD1. The CDR3 contains 15 residues. Germline V gene lookup returns CDR1 SGHNT and CDR2 YENEEA. After removal of 4 bases from V and 2 bases from J, the junction contained 4 bases not matched to a gene. CDR3 region: CASSSRTGGQETQYF. The CDR3, as DNA: TGTGCCAGCAGCTCTAGGACAGGGGGGCAAGAGACCCAGTACTTC.

The rearrangement joins TRBV6-2 or TRBV6-3 to TRBJ2-7; D may be TRBD1 (5 bases). Germline V gene data show CDR1 as MNHEY and CDR2 as SVGEGT. Trimming cost V 4 bases and J 2 bases, with 12 bases left between them. The CDR3 consists of 14 residues. This CDR3 reads CASSFAGSTYEQYV. The CDR3 nucleotides read TGTGCCAGCAGTTTCGCAGGGTCTACCTACGAGCAGTACGTC.

The chain combines TRBV7-9 with TRBJ1-2; D uncertain. V shed 2 bases and J shed 8 bases, with 12 bases lying between them. Germline V gene data show CDR1 as SEHNR and CDR2 as FQNEAQ (reference sequence). The CDR3 has 13 residues. The CDR3 protein is CASSLLDVVGYTF. CDR3 sequence (DNA): TGTGCCAGCAGCTTACTGGATGTGGTGGGCTACACCTTC.

This clone was picked up one time. The J gene is TRBJ2-1, the V gene TRBV3-1 (or the pseudogene TRBV3-2); D might be TRBD1 or TRBD2, each matching 5 bases. The germline gives CDR1 LGHDT, CDR2 YNNKEL (reference sequence). The length of the CDR3 is 13 residues. V was cut by 7 bases and J by 6 bases, with 13 bases left in between. CDR3 nucleotides: TGTGCCAGCACCTCGGGGACCCTCAATGAGCAGTTCTTC. Its protein is CASTSGTLNEQFF.

This chain uses TRBV6-6 with TRBJ2-3; 7 nucleotides agree with TRBD2. The CDR3 is 15 amino acids. V was clipped by 8 bases and J by 3 bases; unmatched bases: 11. Germline V lookup: CDR1 MNHNY, CDR2 SVGAGI (reference sequence). CDR3 loop: CASAPGLVVTDTQYF. CDR3 sequence (DNA): TGTGCCAGCGCCCCTGGACTAGTGGTAACAGATACGCAGTATTTT.

The V and J genes are TRBV19 and TRBJ1-5; no firm D call. Trimming took off 2 bases at V and 0 bases at J, with 8 bases between the two ends. Germline V gene sequence: CDR1 LNHDA, CDR2 SQIVND (reference sequence). This CDR3 is 15 amino acids long. The CDR3 DNA reads TGTGCCAGTAGTATATCAGTGATTAGCAATCAGCCCCAGCATTTT. This encodes CASSISVISNQPQHF.

V gene TRBV9 combines with J gene TRBJ1-6; perhaps TRBD1 as D (6 bases). The CDR3 extends over 15 amino acids. Germline V CDR1 and CDR2: SGDLS, YYNGEE. With 5 bases removed from V and 9 bases from J, the gap between germline ends came to 18 bases. The CDR3 nucleotides are TGTGCCAGCAGGAATCAACAGGGAATAGGTTCACCCCTCCACTTT. Its protein is CASRNQQGIGSPLHF.

This chain links TRBV5-1 with TRBJ1-1; D unresolved. From germline, CDR1 is SGHRS and CDR2 YFSETQ. The CDR3 runs 16 residues. V was cut by 4 bases and J by 1 base, with 17 bases left in between. CDR3 DNA sequence: TGCGCCAGCAGCCCCATTCAAAGGGTCGGGAACACTGAAGCTTTCTTT. It yields the protein CASSPIQRVGNTEAFF.

This rearrangement joins TRBV2 to TRBJ1-6; 8 bases fit TRBD1. The CDR3 length is 16 residues. V gave up 2 bases and J gave up 4 bases; unmatched junction bases: 4. CDR1 is SNHLY, CDR2 FYNNEI, per germline. For the CDR3, the DNA is TGTGCCAGCAGTGAAAGTTGGACAGGGTATAATTCACCCCTCCACTTT. Its protein is CASSESWTGYNSPLHF.

The chain has TRBV19 and TRBJ1-1; D not resolved. CDR1 LNHDA and CDR2 SQIVND come from the germline V gene (reference sequence). CDR3 length: 13 amino acids. V lost 0 bases and J 8 bases, leaving 10 bases between the germline ends. This chain's CDR3 is CASSIEVGREAFF. Written as DNA, the CDR3 is TGTGCCAGTAGTATAGAGGTGGGCAGGGAAGCTTTCTTT.

V is TRBV6-1 and J is TRBJ1-2; D uncertain. Germline V gene data show CDR1 as MNHNS and CDR2 as SASEGT. V lost 1 base to trimming and J lost 4 bases, with 1 base between them. This CDR3 has 11 residues. In nucleotides, the CDR3 is TGTGCCAGCAGTGAAGGCTATGGCTACACCTTC. Amino acids: CASSEGYGYTF.

The V and J genes are TRBV7-2 and TRBJ1-1; D is ambiguous. CDR3 length: 13 amino acids. The V and J ends lost 1 base and 3 bases respectively, with 6 bases between them. Germline CDR1 and CDR2: SGHTA and FQGNSA. The CDR3 sequence: CASSLVLDTEAFF. The CDR3 DNA reads as TGTGCCAGCAGCTTAGTCCTAGACACTGAAGCTTTCTTT.